This TCR beta chain was profiled in a study of blood T cells in healthy people across ages. The authors ran a second PCR of about 7 to 11 cycles using a sample-barcoded 5' primer and a J-beta primer mix. MiXCR was run by TCRdb on the 5' RACE reads, yielding one entry per CDR3 protein. The sample holds 500,000 to 600,000 distinct CDR3 sequences, approximately 25% seen once. CDR3 length: 15 residues. Germline CDR1 reads LGHNA; CDR2 reads YSLEER. On this clonotype: Its target is not known. The junction does not match germline at one end; this may be a read error.

Study-wide points: Older age coincided with a roughly linear decline in TCR beta diversity per million T cells.

The receptor comes from a woman in her seventies in good health. Material for sequencing was blood. V is TRBV4-3 and J is TRBJ2-5; 9 nucleotides agree with TRBD1. CDR3 nucleotides: TGCGCCAGCAGCCAAGAGCGGGACAGGGAGTTGGTGCGGTTCTTC. As protein: CASSQERDRELVRFF.